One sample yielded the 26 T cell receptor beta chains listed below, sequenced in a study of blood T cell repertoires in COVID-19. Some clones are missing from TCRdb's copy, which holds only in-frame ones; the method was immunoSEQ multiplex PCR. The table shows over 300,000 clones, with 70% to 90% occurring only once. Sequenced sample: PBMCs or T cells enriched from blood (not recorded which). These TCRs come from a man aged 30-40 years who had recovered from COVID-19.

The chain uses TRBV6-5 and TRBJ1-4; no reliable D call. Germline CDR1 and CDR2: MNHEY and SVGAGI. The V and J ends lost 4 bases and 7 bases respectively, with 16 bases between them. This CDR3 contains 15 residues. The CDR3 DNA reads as TGTGCCAGCAGTTCGATCGGGGTGGTCGGTGAAAAACTGTTTTTT. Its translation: CASSSIGVVGEKLFF.

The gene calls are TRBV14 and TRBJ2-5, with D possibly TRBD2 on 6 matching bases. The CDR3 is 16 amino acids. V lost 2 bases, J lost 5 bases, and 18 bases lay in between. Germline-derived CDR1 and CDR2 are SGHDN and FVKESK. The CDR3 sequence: CASSQSFSAGGETQYF. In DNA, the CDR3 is TGTGCCAGCAGCCAATCGTTTTCGGCCGGGGGTGAGACCCAGTACTTC.

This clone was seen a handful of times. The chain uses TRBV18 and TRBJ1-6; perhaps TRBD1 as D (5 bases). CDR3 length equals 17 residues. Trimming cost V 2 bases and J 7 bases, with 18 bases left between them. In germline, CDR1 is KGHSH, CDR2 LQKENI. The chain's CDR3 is CASSPITGDLGNSPLHF. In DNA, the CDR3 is TGTGCCAGCTCACCAATCACGGGGGATTTAGGGAATTCACCCCTCCACTTT.

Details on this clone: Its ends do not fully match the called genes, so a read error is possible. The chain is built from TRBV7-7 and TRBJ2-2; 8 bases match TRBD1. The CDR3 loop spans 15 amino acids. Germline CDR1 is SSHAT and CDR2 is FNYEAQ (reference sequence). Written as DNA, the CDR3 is TGTGCTAGCAGCTTAGGGACAGGCAACCCCGGGGAGCTGTTTTTT. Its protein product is CASSLGTGNPGELFF.

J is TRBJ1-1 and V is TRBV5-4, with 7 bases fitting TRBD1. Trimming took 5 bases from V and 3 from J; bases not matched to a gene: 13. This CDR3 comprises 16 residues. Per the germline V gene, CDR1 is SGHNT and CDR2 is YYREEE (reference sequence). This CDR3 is CASRLLPGQRDTEAFF. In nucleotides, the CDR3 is TGTGCCAGCAGACTATTACCGGGACAGAGGGACACTGAAGCTTTCTTT.

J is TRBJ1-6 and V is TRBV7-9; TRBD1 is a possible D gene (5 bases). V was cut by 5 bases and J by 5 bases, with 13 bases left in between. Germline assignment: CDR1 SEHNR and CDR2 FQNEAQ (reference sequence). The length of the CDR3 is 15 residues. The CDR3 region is CASSLQRQHNSPLHF. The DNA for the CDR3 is TGTGCCAGCAGCCTGCAGCGACAGCATAATTCACCCCTCCACTTT.

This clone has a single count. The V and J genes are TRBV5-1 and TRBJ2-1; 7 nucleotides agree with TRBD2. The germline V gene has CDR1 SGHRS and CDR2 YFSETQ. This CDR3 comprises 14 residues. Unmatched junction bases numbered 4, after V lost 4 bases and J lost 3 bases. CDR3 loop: CASSGGGYYNEQFF. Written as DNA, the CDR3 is TGCGCCAGCAGCGGCGGGGGTTACTACAATGAGCAGTTCTTC.

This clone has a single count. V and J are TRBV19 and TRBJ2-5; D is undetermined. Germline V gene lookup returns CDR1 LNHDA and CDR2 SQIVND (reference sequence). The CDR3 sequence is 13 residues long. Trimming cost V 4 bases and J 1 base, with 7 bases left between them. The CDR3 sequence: CASSRHGQETQYF. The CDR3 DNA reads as TGTGCCAGTAGTAGACACGGCCAAGAGACCCAGTACTTC.

The CDR3 DNA sequence: TGTGCCAGCAGCTCACGGGACACTGGAGGGGAGCTGTTTTTT. This sequence encodes CASSSRDTGGELFF. V is TRBV7-9 and J is TRBJ2-2; maybe TRBD1 (6 bases). From germline, CDR1 is SEHNR and CDR2 FQNEAQ (reference sequence). This CDR3 contains 14 residues. With 4 bases removed from V and 8 bases from J, the gap between germline ends came to 14 bases.

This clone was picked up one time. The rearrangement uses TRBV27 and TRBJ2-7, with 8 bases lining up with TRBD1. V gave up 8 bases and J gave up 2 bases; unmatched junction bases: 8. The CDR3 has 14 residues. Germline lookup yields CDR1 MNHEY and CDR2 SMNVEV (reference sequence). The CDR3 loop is CASRGMTGAYEQYF. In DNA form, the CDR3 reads TGTGCCAGCCGTGGTATGACAGGGGCCTACGAGCAGTACTTC.

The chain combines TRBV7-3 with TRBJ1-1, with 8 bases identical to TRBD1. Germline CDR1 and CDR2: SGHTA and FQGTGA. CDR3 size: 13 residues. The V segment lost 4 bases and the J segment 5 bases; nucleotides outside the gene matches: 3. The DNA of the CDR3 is TGTGCCAGCAGCTATCGACAGGGGACTGAAGCTTTCTTT. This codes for CASSYRQGTEAFF.

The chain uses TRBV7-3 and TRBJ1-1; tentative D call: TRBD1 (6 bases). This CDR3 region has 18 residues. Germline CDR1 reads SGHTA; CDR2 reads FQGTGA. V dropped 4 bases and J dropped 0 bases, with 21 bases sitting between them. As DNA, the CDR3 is TGTGCCAGCAGCTCCCGACACAAGGGGGGAGGGATGAACACTGAAGCTTTCTTT. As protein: CASSSRHKGGGMNTEAFF.

The CDR3 spells CASSTTRMQGNTEAFF. In DNA, the CDR3 is TGTGCCAGCAGTACGACGAGGATGCAGGGGAACACTGAAGCTTTCTTT. The J gene is TRBJ1-1, the V gene TRBV6-2 or TRBV6-3, with D tentatively TRBD1 (5 bases). This CDR3 spans 16 amino acids. V dropped 5 bases and J dropped 1 base, with 17 bases sitting between them. In germline, CDR1 is MNHEY, CDR2 SVGEGT.

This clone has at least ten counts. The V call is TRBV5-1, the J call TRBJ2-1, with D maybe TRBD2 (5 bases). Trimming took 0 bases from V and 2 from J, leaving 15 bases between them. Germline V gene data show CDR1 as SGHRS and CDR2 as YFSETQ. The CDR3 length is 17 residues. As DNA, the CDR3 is TGCGCCAGCAGCTTGGTTGGCGACGGGGTTACCTACAATGAGCAGTTCTTC. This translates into CASSLVGDGVTYNEQFF.

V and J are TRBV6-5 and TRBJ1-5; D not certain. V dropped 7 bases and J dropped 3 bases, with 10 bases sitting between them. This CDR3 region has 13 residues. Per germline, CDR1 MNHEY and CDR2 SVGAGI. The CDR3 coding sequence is TGTGCCAGCAAGGAGAACTTCAATCAGCCCCAGCATTTT. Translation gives CASKENFNQPQHF.

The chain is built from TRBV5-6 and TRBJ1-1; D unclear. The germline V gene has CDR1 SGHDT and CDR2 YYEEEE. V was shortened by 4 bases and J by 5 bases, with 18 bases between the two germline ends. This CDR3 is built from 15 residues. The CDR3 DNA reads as TGTGCCAGCAGCGGGGTCAACGGCGAGGGTACTGAAGCTTTCTTT. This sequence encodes CASSGVNGEGTEAFF.

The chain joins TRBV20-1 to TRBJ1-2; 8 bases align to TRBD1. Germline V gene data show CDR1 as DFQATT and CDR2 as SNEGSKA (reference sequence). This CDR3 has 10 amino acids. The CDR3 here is CSGDRNGYTF. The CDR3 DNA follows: TGCAGCGGGGACAGGAATGGCTACACCTTC.

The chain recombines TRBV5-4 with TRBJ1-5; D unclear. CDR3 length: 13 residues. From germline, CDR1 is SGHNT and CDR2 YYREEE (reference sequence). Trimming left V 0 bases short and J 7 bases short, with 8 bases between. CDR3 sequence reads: CASSLGGQQPQHF. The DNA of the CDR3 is TGTGCCAGCAGCTTGGGAGGTCAGCAGCCCCAGCATTTT.

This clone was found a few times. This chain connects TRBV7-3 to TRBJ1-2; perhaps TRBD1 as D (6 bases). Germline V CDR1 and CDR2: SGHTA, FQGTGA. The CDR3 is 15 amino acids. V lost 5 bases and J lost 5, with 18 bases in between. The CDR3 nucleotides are TGTGCCAGCAGCCCACGTACAGGGTTTCCATATGGCTACACCTTC. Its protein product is CASSPRTGFPYGYTF.

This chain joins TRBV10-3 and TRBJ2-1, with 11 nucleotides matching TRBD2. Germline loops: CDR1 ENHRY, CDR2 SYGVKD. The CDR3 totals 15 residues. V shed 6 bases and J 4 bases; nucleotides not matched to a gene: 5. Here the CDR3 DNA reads TGTGCCATCAGGCTGGGACTAGCGGATTACAATGAGCAGTTCTTC. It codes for CAIRLGLADYNEQFF.

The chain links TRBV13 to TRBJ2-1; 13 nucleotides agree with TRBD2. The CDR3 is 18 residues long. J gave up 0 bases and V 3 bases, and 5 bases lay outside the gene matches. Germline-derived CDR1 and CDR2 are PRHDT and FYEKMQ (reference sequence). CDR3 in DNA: TGTGCCAGCAGCTTGGCGGGACTAGCGGGGTTCTCCTACAATGAGCAGTTCTTC. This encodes CASSLAGLAGFSYNEQFF.

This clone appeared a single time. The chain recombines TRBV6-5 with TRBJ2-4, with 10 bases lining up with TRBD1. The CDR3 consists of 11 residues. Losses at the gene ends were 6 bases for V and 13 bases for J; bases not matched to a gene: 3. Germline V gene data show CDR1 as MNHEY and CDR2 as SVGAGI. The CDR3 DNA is TGTGCCAGCAGCGGGACAGGGGAACAGTACTTC. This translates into CASSGTGEQYF.

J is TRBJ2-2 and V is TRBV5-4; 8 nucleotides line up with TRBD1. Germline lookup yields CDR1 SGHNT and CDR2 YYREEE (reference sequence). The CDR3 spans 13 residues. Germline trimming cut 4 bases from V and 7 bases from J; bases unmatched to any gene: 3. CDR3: CASSATGGGELFF. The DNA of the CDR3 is TGTGCCAGCAGCGCTACAGGGGGCGGGGAGCTGTTTTTT.

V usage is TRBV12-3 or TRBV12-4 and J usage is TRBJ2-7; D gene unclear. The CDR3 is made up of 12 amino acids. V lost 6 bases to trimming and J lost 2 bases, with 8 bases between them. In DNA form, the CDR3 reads TGTGCCAGCAGCTTTGGCCCCTACGAGCAGTACTTC. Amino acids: CASSFGPYEQYF.

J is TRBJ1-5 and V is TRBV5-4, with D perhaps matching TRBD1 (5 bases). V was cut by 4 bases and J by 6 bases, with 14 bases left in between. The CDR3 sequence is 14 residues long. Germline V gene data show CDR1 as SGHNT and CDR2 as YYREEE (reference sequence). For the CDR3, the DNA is TGTGCCAGCAGCCGAATGGGGCAACGTCAGCCCCAGCATTTT. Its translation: CASSRMGQRQPQHF.

CDR3 loop: CASSISVAGNSPLHF. Here the CDR3 DNA reads TGTGCCAGTAGTATTTCGGTCGCGGGGAATTCACCCCTCCACTTT. The chain uses TRBV19 and TRBJ1-6, with unresolved D. CDR1 and CDR2 (germline): LNHDA, SQIVND (reference sequence). This CDR3 comprises 15 residues. V lost 3 bases and J 7 bases, leaving 13 bases between the germline ends.